These 25 T cell receptor beta chains share one sample of origin, sequenced in a study of cytomegalovirus exposure and HLA in healthy donors. With 60 Vbeta and 13 Jbeta primers, the PCR was carried out. Profiled with immunoSEQ multiplex PCR; TCRdb holds only in-frame clones, not every one. The sample shows tens of thousands of clones, roughly 78% of them seen only once. The sample comprised PBMCs. The receptors derive from a man in his thirties or forties in good health and CMV-seronegative.

This clone was detected a few times. The gene calls are TRBV7-3 and TRBJ2-7; 9 bases match TRBD1. The CDR3 consists of 14 residues. J lost 7 bases, V lost 4 bases, and 8 bases had no gene match. The germline gives CDR1 SGHTA, CDR2 FQGTGA. The DNA for the CDR3 is TGTGCCAGCAGCTATGGACAGGGGAGTCGGGAGCAGTACTTC. Amino acids: CASSYGQGSREQYF.

The chain couples TRBV21-1 to TRBJ2-3; TRBD1, the table's D call, was not compared with the DNA. TRBV21-1 counts as a pseudogene. The CDR3 has 15 amino acids. CDR3 sequence (DNA): TGTGCCAGCAGCAACCGGGACAGTAGCACAGATACGCAGTATTTT. It specifies CASSNRDSSTDTQYF.

This clone was picked up one time. The rearrangement joins TRBV6-5 to TRBJ2-1; D might be TRBD2 (6 bases). V was cut by 6 bases and J by 5 bases, with 11 bases left in between. This CDR3 has 13 residues. CDR1 MNHEY and CDR2 SVGAGI come from the germline V gene. The DNA of the CDR3 is TGTGCCAGCAGAGGCGGGGCCCACAATGAGCAGTTCTTC. It specifies CASRGGAHNEQFF.

The chain combines TRBV27 with TRBJ1-1, with TRBD1 as a possible D gene (6 bases). The germline V gene encodes CDR1 MNHEY and CDR2 SMNVEV (reference sequence). Trimming stripped 5 bases from V and 3 bases from J, with 13 bases between. The CDR3 has 14 amino acids. The chain's CDR3 is CASSLQGYDTEAFF. CDR3 coding DNA: TGTGCCAGCAGTCTACAGGGTTACGACACTGAAGCTTTCTTT.

The chain is built from TRBV5-1 and TRBJ1-3; no firm D call. The CDR3 covers 16 residues. Trimming took 0 bases from V and 4 from J, leaving 14 bases between them. Germline CDR1 and CDR2: SGHRS and YFSETQ. The chain's CDR3 is CASSLGTAGIGNTIYF. CDR3 DNA: TGCGCCAGCAGCTTGGGTACAGCTGGTATCGGAAACACCATATATTTT.

The CDR3 reads CASSSLRQGAVHTEAFF. The CDR3 DNA follows: TGCGCCAGCAGCTCCCTCCGACAGGGGGCTGTACACACTGAAGCTTTCTTT. This chain joins TRBV5-1 and TRBJ1-1, with 10 positions matching TRBD1. The V gene's germline CDR1 is SGHRS and CDR2 YFSETQ. Trimming removed 3 bases from V and 3 bases from J; junction bases left unmatched: 11. The CDR3 has 17 residues.

A word on this clone: Other DNA sequences of this sample code for an identical CDR3. The rearrangement links TRBV18 to TRBJ1-6; 10 nucleotides line up with TRBD1. CDR3 length equals 15 residues. The ends lost 3 bases at V and 10 bases at J; junction bases unmatched: 6. Germline V gives CDR1 KGHSH, CDR2 LQKENI. Written as DNA, the CDR3 is TGTGCCAGCTCACCCCGGGACAGGGGATACTCACCCCTCCACTTT. It encodes CASSPRDRGYSPLHF.

The V and J genes are TRBV6-5 and TRBJ1-1; maybe TRBD1 (5 bases). CDR1 is MNHEY, CDR2 SVGAGI, per germline. The ends were cut back, 0 bases at V and 11 bases at J, with 10 bases in the middle. CDR3 length: 12 amino acids. CDR3 in DNA: TGTGCCAGCAGTTACTCTACAGGCGAGGCTTTCTTT. It translates to CASSYSTGEAFF.

The rearrangement joins TRBV5-5 to TRBJ2-2, with 12 positions matching TRBD1. The germline V gene has CDR1 SGHKS and CDR2 YYEKEE (reference sequence). With 6 bases clipped from V and 9 bases from J, the junction kept 3 bases outside the gene matches. This CDR3 has 13 amino acids. Here the CDR3 DNA reads TGTGCCAGCAAAGGGACAGGGGGCCGGGAGCTGTTTTTT. It yields the protein CASKGTGGRELFF.

The chain joins TRBV5-6 to TRBJ2-3; 7 bases fit TRBD2. V lost 7 bases to trimming and J lost 8 bases; unmatched junction nucleotides: 7. The length of the CDR3 is 12 residues. Per the germline V gene, CDR1 is SGHDT and CDR2 is YYEEEE. DNA of the CDR3: TGTGCCAGCGGACTAGAAACGGGTACGCAGTATTTT. As protein: CASGLETGTQYF.

This clone was seen just once. V and J are TRBV6-5 and TRBJ2-1; TRBD2 is a possible D gene (5 bases). The CDR3 totals 15 residues. The V gene's germline CDR1 is MNHEY and CDR2 SVGAGI. Trimming left V 4 bases short and J 8 bases short, with 18 bases between. The CDR3 bases are TGTGCCAGCAGTTTATACCTAGCCCGAACCGATGAGCAGTTCTTC. It yields the protein CASSLYLARTDEQFF.

The V gene is TRBV5-4, the J gene TRBJ2-3, with TRBD2 matching over 7 bases. This CDR3 contains 16 residues. Germline V lookup: CDR1 SGHNT, CDR2 YYREEE (reference sequence). J gave up 2 bases and V 4 bases, and 10 bases lay outside the gene matches. The CDR3, as DNA: TGTGCCAGCAGCCCAAAAAGCGGGACCTTCACAGATACGCAGTATTTT. Residues: CASSPKSGTFTDTQYF. Variable domain in full (rest from reference TRBV5-4 and TRBJ2-3): ETGVTQSPTHLIKTRGQQVTLRCSSQSGHNTVSWYQQALGQGPQFIFQYYREEENGRGNFPPRFSGLQFPNYSSELNVNALELDDSALYLCASSPKSGTFTDTQYFGPGTRLTVL.

This clone appeared a few times. The chain uses TRBV5-1 and TRBJ2-1, with D possibly being TRBD2 (6 bases). Germline CDR1 is SGHRS and CDR2 is YFSETQ. The CDR3 sequence is 18 residues long. Deletions cut 0 bases from V and 3 bases from J, with 19 bases between. CDR3 loop: CASSLVPPGGRGYNEQFF. Written as DNA, the CDR3 is TGCGCCAGCAGCTTGGTTCCCCCCGGGGGAAGGGGCTACAATGAGCAGTTCTTC.

This clone has a handful of counts. The CDR3 DNA follows: TGTGCCAGCAGCTCAGGACAGGGGACCGATACGCAGTATTTT. Protein: CASSSGQGTDTQYF. The genes are TRBV5-6 and TRBJ2-3, with 9 bases that match TRBD1. The CDR3 has 14 amino acids. The ends lost 3 bases at V and 6 bases at J; junction bases unmatched: 5. Germline loops: CDR1 SGHDT, CDR2 YYEEEE.

The CDR3 region is CASSGRAGPFTGELFF. CDR3 coding DNA: TGTGCCAGCAGCGGTCGCGCGGGACCTTTTACCGGGGAGCTGTTTTTT. The rearrangement uses TRBV9 and TRBJ2-2; possible D gene TRBD2, 6 bases. The CDR3 length is 16 residues. With 3 bases removed from V and 5 bases from J, the gap between germline ends came to 17 bases. Germline V CDR1 and CDR2: SGDLS, YYNGEE.

V usage is TRBV11-2 and J usage is TRBJ2-7; D is unclear. Germline V gives CDR1 SGHAT, CDR2 FQNNGV. This CDR3 contains 15 residues. The V end was cut by 0 bases, the J end by 2 bases, with 11 bases between. The CDR3, as DNA: TGTGCCAGCAGCTTAGATTACTCCTTAACCTACGAGCAGTACTTC. Translated: CASSLDYSLTYEQYF.

This sequence joins TRBV5-1 and TRBJ2-1; TRBD2 agrees at 9 bases. J lost 6 bases, V lost 1 base, and 8 bases had no gene match. Per the germline V gene, CDR1 is SGHRS and CDR2 is YFSETQ. This CDR3 spans 16 amino acids. The CDR3 loop reads CASSLNGGGAVNEQFF. The CDR3 DNA reads as TGCGCCAGCAGCTTGAATGGCGGGGGGGCCGTCAATGAGCAGTTCTTC.

The chain is built from TRBV11-2 and TRBJ1-1, with D perhaps TRBD1 (6 bases). CDR1 and CDR2 (germline): SGHAT, FQNNGV. The CDR3 extends over 14 amino acids. Trimming removed 4 bases at V and 1 base at J, with 10 bases between. The CDR3 bases are TGTGCCAGCAGCTCCGACAGGAGGAACACTGAAGCTTTCTTT. Translating it yields CASSSDRRNTEAFF.

The genes are TRBV7-8 and TRBJ2-6, with 7 positions matching TRBD2. After removal of 2 bases from V and 2 bases from J, the junction contained 3 bases not matched to a gene. The CDR3 consists of 16 residues. Germline V gives CDR1 SGHVS, CDR2 FQNEAQ. The DNA for the CDR3 is TGTGCCAGCAGCTTAATTGGACTAGCTGGGGCCAACGTCCTGACTTTC. Translated, it gives CASSLIGLAGANVLTF.

This chain uses TRBV19 with TRBJ2-3; 7 nucleotides align to TRBD1. V lost 9 bases and J lost 4; bases outside the gene matches: 10. This CDR3 is 14 amino acids long. Germline V lookup: CDR1 LNHDA, CDR2 SQIVND (reference sequence). The DNA for the CDR3 is TGTGCCAGCCGGAAGGTAGGGGGCCCAGATACGCAGTATTTT. It yields the protein CASRKVGGPDTQYF.

As DNA, the CDR3 is TGCGCCAGCAGCTTGTCGGAGTTTTCCTACGAGCAGTACTTC. Residues: CASSLSEFSYEQYF. The chain joins TRBV5-1 to TRBJ2-7; D gene unclear. V lost 1 base, J lost 1 base, and 9 bases lay in between. Germline assignment: CDR1 SGHRS and CDR2 YFSETQ. CDR3 length equals 14 residues.

The V and J genes are TRBV28 and TRBJ2-2; 9 bases fit TRBD1. The germline gives CDR1 MDHEN, CDR2 SYDVKM. V lost 9 bases and J lost 6; bases outside the gene matches: 14. CDR3 length: 16 amino acids. CDR3 DNA: TGTGCCAGTGGTGATACCGGGACAGGGATCCCCGGGGAGCTGTTTTTT. This encodes CASGDTGTGIPGELFF.

The rearrangement joins TRBV6-5 to TRBJ2-1, with 14 bases that match TRBD2. The CDR3 totals 15 residues. Germline assignment: CDR1 MNHEY and CDR2 SVGAGI. The V gene end was trimmed by 7 bases and the J gene end by 9 bases; junction bases not matched to a gene: 8. The CDR3 loop is CASIMTSGGAGEQFF. The CDR3 nucleotides are TGTGCCAGCATAATGACTAGCGGGGGGGCAGGTGAGCAGTTCTTC.

The CDR3 spells CASSRTSGARGQYF. The CDR3 region has the DNA TGTGCCAGTAGTAGGACTAGCGGGGCCCGGGGGCAGTACTTC. The rearrangement joins TRBV19 to TRBJ2-7; the match to TRBD2 covers 12 bases. CDR3 length: 14 residues. Germline-derived CDR1 and CDR2 are LNHDA and SQIVND (reference sequence). V lost 4 bases, J lost 9 bases, and 7 bases stayed unmatched.

The J gene is TRBJ1-6, the V gene TRBV5-1; D is ambiguous. The CDR3 length is 17 residues. Trimming pared 4 bases from V and 0 bases from J, leaving 14 bases between. Germline CDR1 reads SGHRS; CDR2 reads YFSETQ. The CDR3 region is CASSLEMGSSYNSPLHF. Here the CDR3 DNA reads TGCGCCAGCAGCCTGGAGATGGGCAGCTCCTATAATTCACCCCTCCACTTT.